These T cell receptor beta chains were read from a single sample in a study of glioma-infiltrating T cells. A single record per CDR3 protein comes from TCRdb applying MiXCR to the multiplex PCR reads. The sample shows 300,000 to 450,000 distinct CDR3 sequences, around 45% of them seen only once. Sequences were obtained from glioma tissue, nonneoplastic brain tissue, or PBMCs (not recorded which). The receptors here all came from a human donor with low-grade glioma or glioblastoma, undergoing nonglioma brain surgery, or in good health (not recorded which). CDR3s include the opening cysteine and the closing phenylalanine or tryptophan. A D gene is named only where the DNA matches it firmly. A clone size is listed for some rows: how often the clone was seen (once, few, many), or a class if it is expanded.

D gene | J gene | clone size | V gene | CDR3 protein | CDR3 DNA
- | TRBJ2-3 | few | TRBV2 | CASIKERGPGTDTQYF | TGTGCCAGCATTAAAGAAAGGGGCCCAGGCACAGATACGCAGTATTTT
TRBD1 | TRBJ1-1 | - | TRBV19 | CASKQWTGKGTEAFF | TGTGCCAGCAAGCAGTGGACAGGGAAAGGCACTGAAGCTTTCTTT
- | TRBJ2-3 | many | TRBV7-2 | CASSLGPADTQYF | TGTGCCAGCAGCTTAGGCCCGGCAGATACGCAGTATTTT
- | TRBJ2-7 | - | TRBV12-3/TRBV12-4 | CASSFERGYEQYF | TGTGCCAGCAGTTTCGAAAGGGGGTACGAGCAGTACTTC
- | TRBJ2-2 | many | TRBV6-1 | CASSESGTGELFF | TGTGCCAGCAGTGAATCGGGCACCGGGGAGCTGTTTTTT
- | TRBJ2-7 | - | TRBV7-2 | CASSLDQGSQGQYF | TGTGCCAGCAGCTTAGATCAAGGCTCACAGGGGCAGTACTTC
- | TRBJ1-2 | - | TRBV3-1 | CASRRQESGGYTF | TGTGCCAGCAGACGACAGGAAAGCGGTGGCTACACCTTC
- | TRBJ2-5 | - | TRBV5-5 | CASSLDSGETQYF | TGTGCCAGCAGCTTAGACAGTGGGGAGACCCAGTACTTC
- | TRBJ2-3 | many | TRBV20-1 | CSARGVADTQYF | TGCAGTGCTAGGGGTGTCGCAGATACGCAGTATTTT
- | TRBJ2-6 | - | TRBV5-1 | CTSSLGVDSGANVLTF | TGCACCAGCAGCTTGGGAGTGGACTCTGGGGCCAACGTCCTGACTTTC
- | TRBJ1-2 | few | TRBV18 | CASSPRATNYGYTF | TGTGCCAGCTCACCACGGGCAACTAACTATGGCTACACCTTC
- | TRBJ1-5 | many | TRBV20-1 | CSARDRVSNQPQHF | TGCAGTGCTAGGGATCGAGTTAGCAATCAGCCCCAGCATTTT
- | TRBJ1-5 | - | TRBV4-1 | CASSPSPGRDSNQPQHF | TGCGCCAGCAGCCCCTCGCCAGGGAGAGATAGCAATCAGCCCCAGCATTTT
- | TRBJ2-5 | few | TRBV6-2/TRBV6-3 | CASSYSGLSRDQYF | TGTGCCAGCAGTTACAGCGGCTTGTCAAGAGACCAGTACTTC
TRBD2 | TRBJ2-7 | many | TRBV6-2/TRBV6-3 | CASTPTSGRLLREQYF | TGTGCCAGCACACCGACTAGCGGGAGACTTCTACGGGAGCAGTACTTC
- | TRBJ1-6 | many | TRBV20-1 | CSAWDRSSYNSPLHF | TGCAGTGCTTGGGACCGAAGCTCCTATAATTCACCCCTCCACTTT
TRBD2 | TRBJ2-3 | - | TRBV4-2 | CASSHDPVLAGRRTPTDTQYF | TGTGCCAGCAGCCACGACCCGGTACTAGCGGGCCGACGTACGCCGACAGATACGCAGTATTTT
- | TRBJ1-1 | - | TRBV7-4 | CASSLEGPTIMNTEAFF | TGTGCCAGCAGCTTAGAAGGGCCAACTATCATGAACACTGAAGCTTTCTTT
TRBD1 | TRBJ1-4 | - | TRBV5-4 | CASSSTGGTDGNEKLFF | TGTGCCAGCAGTTCGACAGGGGGAACCGACGGAAATGAAAAACTGTTTTTT
- | TRBJ1-3 | - | TRBV4-3 | CASSHLSGNTIYF | TGCGCCAGCAGCCATCTCTCTGGAAACACCATATATTTT
- | TRBJ1-2 | few | TRBV7-9 | CASSQIYGYTF | TGTGCCAGCAGTCAAATCTATGGCTACACCTTC
- | TRBJ2-2 | - | TRBV7-8 | CASSLGRTNTGELFF | TGTGCCAGCAGCTTAGGACGGACGAACACCGGGGAGCTGTTTTTT
- | TRBJ1-2 | few | TRBV27 | CATSDLPTVFYGYTF | TGTGCCACCAGTGATTTACCGACAGTTTTCTATGGCTACACCTTC
TRBD2 | TRBJ2-2 | few | TRBV7-3 | CASRSRGTSGYTGELFF | TGTGCCAGCAGGTCCCGGGGGACTAGCGGGTACACCGGGGAGCTGTTTTTT
- | TRBJ1-1 | many | TRBV20-1 | CSAREGMDTEAFF | TGCAGTGCTAGAGAGGGTATGGACACTGAAGCTTTCTTT
- | TRBJ2-3 | many | TRBV4-1 | CASSQEEVSTDTQYF | TGCGCCAGCAGCCAAGAAGAGGTTAGCACAGATACGCAGTATTTT
- | TRBJ1-6 | - | TRBV2 | CASSGPQGGNSPLHF | TGTGCCAGCAGTGGCCCGCAGGGTGGTAATTCACCCCTCCACTTT
- | TRBJ1-1 | many | TRBV12-3/TRBV12-4 | CASSHRRRDTEAFF | TGTGCCAGCAGCCACAGACGACGGGACACTGAAGCTTTCTTT
- | TRBJ1-1 | - | TRBV5-4 | CASSLCRGTENTEAFF | TGTGCCAGCAGCTTGTGCAGGGGCACGGAAAACACTGAAGCTTTCTTT
TRBD1 | TRBJ2-7 | - | TRBV7-2 | CASSSPADRVLSYEQYF | TGTGCCAGCAGCTCCCCCGCGGACAGGGTCCTTTCCTACGAGCAGTACTTC
- | TRBJ1-6 | many | TRBV27 | CASSLQHSPLHF | TGTGCCAGCAGTCTACAGCATTCACCCCTCCACTTT
- | TRBJ2-7 | few | TRBV19 | CASGTYYEQYF | TGTGCCAGCGGGACCTACTACGAGCAGTACTTC
- | TRBJ2-4 | - | TRBV6-2/TRBV6-3 | CASSYGQKNIQYF | TGTGCCAGCAGTTACGGACAGAAAAACATTCAGTACTTC
- | TRBJ1-1 | - | TRBV4-1 | CASSQVVGTITEAFF | TGCGCCAGCAGCCAAGTCGTAGGGACCATCACTGAAGCTTTCTTT
- | TRBJ2-3 | - | TRBV20-1 | CSARDLARQETDTQYF | TGCAGTGCTAGAGATTTAGCTAGGCAGGAAACAGATACGCAGTATTTT
TRBD2 | TRBJ2-1 | - | TRBV4-1 | CASSQGLAGKGEQFF | TGCGCCAGCAGCCAGGGACTAGCGGGGAAGGGTGAGCAGTTCTTC
TRBD2 | TRBJ2-2 | - | TRBV10-3 | CAIRGTSGDNTGELFF | TGTGCCATCAGGGGGACTAGCGGAGACAACACCGGGGAGCTGTTTTTT
- | TRBJ1-1 | many | TRBV20-1 | CSASISGDTEAFF | TGCAGTGCTAGTATCTCAGGGGACACTGAAGCTTTCTTT
TRBD2 | TRBJ2-1 | - | TRBV4-1 | CASSHRTSGISYNEQFF | TGCGCCAGCAGCCACAGGACTAGCGGGATCTCCTACAATGAGCAGTTCTTC
- | TRBJ1-3 | many | TRBV25-1 | CASSFYPHTIYF | TGTGCCAGCAGTTTCTATCCCCACACCATATATTTT
- | TRBJ2-3 | few | TRBV7-8 | CASSPTSRPTDTQYF | TGTGCCAGCAGCCCTACTAGCCGACCCACAGATACGCAGTATTTT